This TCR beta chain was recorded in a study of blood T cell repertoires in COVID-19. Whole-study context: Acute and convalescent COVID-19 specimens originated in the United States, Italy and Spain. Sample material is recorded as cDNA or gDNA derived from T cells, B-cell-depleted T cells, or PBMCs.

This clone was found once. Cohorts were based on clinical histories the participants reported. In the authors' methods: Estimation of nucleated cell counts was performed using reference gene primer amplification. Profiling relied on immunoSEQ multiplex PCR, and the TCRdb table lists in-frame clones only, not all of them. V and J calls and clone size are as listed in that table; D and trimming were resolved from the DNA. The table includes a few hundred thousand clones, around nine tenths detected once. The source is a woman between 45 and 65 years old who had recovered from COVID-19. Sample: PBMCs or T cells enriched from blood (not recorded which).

CDR3 protein: CASSYGTGAGNTEAFF. The CDR3, as DNA: TGTGCCAGCAGTTACGGGACAGGGGCGGGGAACACTGAAGCTTTCTTT. The chain links TRBV28 to TRBJ1-1, with 10 positions matching TRBD1. CDR3 size: 16 residues. J gave up 1 base and V 4 bases, and 6 bases lay outside the gene matches. The germline CDR1 and CDR2 sequences are MDHEN and SYDVKM.